This T cell receptor (beta chain) originates from a study of T cells in tumors after PD-1 blockade. Study overall: Treatment was either pembrolizumab 200 mg every 3 weeks or cemiplimab 350 mg every 2 weeks.

With 4 bases removed from V and 0 bases from J, the gap between germline ends came to 13 bases. This CDR3 is built from 15 residues. CDR1 is MGHRA, CDR2 YSYEKL, per germline. Produced via immunoSEQ multiplex PCR; TCRdb's table is partial and in-frame only. The table records 10,000 to 15,000 clones, roughly 60% of them present only once. Genomic DNA template from tumor biopsies or peripheral blood, about 600 ng to 6,500 ng input. The sample in question was tumor tissue, obtained before anti-PD-1 treatment. The genes are TRBV4-1 and TRBJ2-7, with D perhaps matching TRBD2 (7 bases). This TCR was recovered from a human donor with cutaneous squamous cell carcinoma. CDR3 bases: TGCGCCAGCAGCCGTGGGGGGGGCCCCTCCTACGAGCAGTACTTC. Residues: CASSRGGGPSYEQYF.